This T cell receptor beta chain is from a study of cytomegalovirus exposure and HLA in healthy donors. Study-level results: The study put 150 to 200 TCR beta chains on its list as cytomegalovirus-associated. A few CMV-associated chains were confirmed in vitro to be specific for CMV antigens.

In the case of this clone: Its antigen remains unknown.

PCR was performed using 60 Vbeta and 13 Jbeta primers. The table came from immunoSEQ multiplex PCR; TCRdb's copy has only in-frame clones and leaves some out. The profile shows approximately 190,000 clones, roughly 74% of them singletons. The sample was PBMCs. The TCR sequence derives from a woman in her thirties in good health and CMV-seronegative.

The CDR3 DNA reads TGCGCCAGCAGCCAAGATTCCGGCAGTTCAGAGGACGAGCAGTACTTC. It is translated as CASSQDSGSSEDEQYF. The J gene is TRBJ2-7, the V gene TRBV4-3; no clear D. CDR3 length: 16 residues. CDR1 and CDR2 (germline): LGHNA, YSLEER. V was cut by 0 bases and J by 5 bases, with 17 bases left in between.